The next 17 T cell receptor beta chains were all read from a single sample in a study of post-analysis software for immune sequencing data. Carried by the TCR beta cDNA libraries were unique molecular identifiers. TCRdb passed the PCR reads through MiXCR, listing each CDR3 protein once. The sample contains about 820,000 distinct CDR3 sequences, roughly 58% of which appear only once. Study-wide points: Higher frequency in patients than in controls was seen for roughly five TRBV segments, with TRBV5-6, TRBV5-1 and TRBV20-1 among them.

These receptors have no known antigen. Material for sequencing was blood. The receptors stem from a girl aged 5-17 years with multiple sclerosis.

This clonotype was seen more than once but under ten times. The chain links TRBV30 to TRBJ2-1; the D call may be TRBD1 or TRBD2 (5 bases each). CDR3 size: 12 residues. The V and J ends lost 0 bases and 9 bases respectively, with 9 bases between them. Germline values: CDR1 GTSNPN, CDR2 SVGIG (reference sequence). CDR3 in DNA: TGTGCCTGGAGTGTAACTGGGGGTGAGCAGTTCTTC. Protein sequence: CAWSVTGGEQFF. The variable domain in full, with the rest retrieved from reference TRBV30 and TRBJ2-1, is SQTIHQWPATLVQPVGSPLSLECTVEGTSNPNLYWYRQAAGRGLQLLFYSVGIGQISSEVPQNLSASRPQDRQFILSSKKLLLSDSGFYLCAWSVTGGEQFFGPGTRLTVL.

This chain uses TRBV12-3 or TRBV12-4 with TRBJ2-5, with D perhaps given as TRBD1 or TRBD2 (6 bases each). The CDR3 spans 14 residues. Trimming removed 6 bases at V and 2 bases at J, with 13 bases between. CDR3 sequence: CASRREGGQETQYF. The CDR3 DNA reads as TGTGCCAGCAGGAGAGAGGGGGGTCAAGAGACCCAGTACTTC.

V and J are TRBV15 and TRBJ2-5, with TRBD1 as a possible D gene (6 bases). The CDR3 totals 14 residues. The V gene's germline CDR1 is LNHNV and CDR2 YYDKDF (reference sequence). V gave up 3 bases and J gave up 2 bases, with 10 bases separating them. This CDR3 reads CATSRTGPQETQYF. In DNA, the CDR3 is TGTGCCACCAGCAGGACAGGACCTCAAGAGACCCAGTACTTC.

The gene calls are TRBV20-1 and TRBJ2-1; TRBD2 aligns across 10 bases. The V gene's germline CDR1 is DFQATT and CDR2 SNEGSKA (reference sequence). The trim removed 1 base at V and 7 bases at J, leaving 7 bases unmatched. The CDR3 sequence is 15 residues long. This CDR3 reads CSARVPAGGWNEQFF. The DNA of the CDR3 is TGCAGTGCTAGAGTTCCAGCGGGAGGGTGGAATGAGCAGTTCTTC.

The V and J genes are TRBV12-3 or TRBV12-4 and TRBJ2-6; D remains unclear. V gave up 3 bases and J gave up 0 bases, with 12 bases separating them. This CDR3 has 17 amino acids. The CDR3, as DNA: TGTGCCAGCAGTTTGGCAGCTAAACACTCTGGGGCCAACGTCCTGACTTTC. Translating it yields CASSLAAKHSGANVLTF.

This chain joins TRBV14 and TRBJ2-7; no clear D. V dropped 4 bases and J dropped 3 bases, with 10 bases sitting between them. CDR1 and CDR2 (germline): SGHDN, FVKESK. The CDR3 totals 13 residues. The chain's CDR3 is CASSPNGIYEQYF. Here the CDR3 DNA reads TGTGCCAGCAGCCCGAATGGGATCTACGAGCAGTACTTC.

This clonotype was recorded once. This chain joins TRBV2 and TRBJ2-7; maybe TRBD2 (5 bases). Germline V gene sequence: CDR1 SNHLY, CDR2 FYNNEI. The CDR3 spans 14 residues. Trimming cost V 4 bases and J 5 bases, with 15 bases left between them. This CDR3 is CASSVLLGRNEQYF. The CDR3 nucleotides are TGTGCCAGCAGTGTCCTTCTTGGGAGAAACGAGCAGTACTTC.

J is TRBJ1-2 and V is TRBV5-1, with D perhaps matching TRBD1 (5 bases). Germline CDR1 is SGHRS and CDR2 is YFSETQ. The V end lost 4 bases, the J end lost 3 bases, and 13 bases lay between the germline ends. The CDR3 sequence is 14 residues long. The chain's CDR3 is CASSQPGEDYGYTF. CDR3 DNA: TGCGCCAGCAGCCAGCCGGGGGAAGACTATGGCTACACCTTC.

The J gene is TRBJ2-3, the V gene TRBV12-3 or TRBV12-4; a possible D gene is TRBD1 (6 bases). V was trimmed by 7 bases and J by 12 bases, leaving 23 bases between them. CDR3 length: 14 residues. CDR3 sequence (DNA): TGTGCCAGCACCAAACTCGAGGGGGTAGGGACCCAGTATTTT. It yields the protein CASTKLEGVGTQYF.

This clonotype was observed a few times. This chain connects TRBV6-5 to TRBJ2-3, with D perhaps matching TRBD2 (6 bases). CDR3 length: 15 amino acids. V was cut by 5 bases and J by 1 base, with 13 bases left in between. Germline values: CDR1 MNHEY, CDR2 SVGAGI. CDR3: CASSPGGPRTDTQYF. The CDR3 region has the DNA TGTGCCAGCAGTCCCGGGGGTCCCCGCACAGATACGCAGTATTTT.

The rearrangement joins TRBV3-1 to TRBJ2-3; 11 nucleotides match TRBD2. CDR3 length equals 18 residues. Germline V gene lookup returns CDR1 LGHDT and CDR2 YNNKEL (reference sequence). The V segment lost 1 base and the J segment 7 bases; nucleotides outside the gene matches: 13. In DNA form, the CDR3 reads TGTGCCAGCAGCCAAGGTCTGACAACTAGCGGGGGCCATCATACGCAGTATTTT. Translating gives CASSQGLTTSGGHHTQYF.

This clonotype was seen more than once but under ten times. V is TRBV5-1 and J is TRBJ2-7, with a possible D match to TRBD1 (8 bases). The germline V gene has CDR1 SGHRS and CDR2 YFSETQ. V lost 2 bases, J lost 7 bases, and 22 bases lay in between. The length of the CDR3 is 16 residues. CDR3 in amino acids: CASSLTGGQALGEQYF. The CDR3 nucleotides are TGCGCCAGCAGCTTAACGGGGGGACAGGCCCTGGGGGAGCAGTACTTC.

V and J are TRBV29-1 and TRBJ2-5; D remains unclear. Judging by the DNA end, TRBJ2-7 fits better; the J call may be wrong. The CDR3 length is 14 residues. CDR1 is SQVTM and CDR2 is ANQGSEA in the germline V gene. CDR3 nucleotides: TGCAGCGTACGATCCCCATGGGGAAACGCCGAGCAGTACTTC. It encodes CSVRSPWGNAEQYF.

The chain recombines TRBV5-1 with TRBJ2-7; TRBD2 agrees at 12 bases. The trim removed 4 bases at V and 7 bases at J, leaving 9 bases unmatched. CDR1 and CDR2 from the germline V gene are SGHRS and YFSETQ. The CDR3 runs 15 residues. The chain's CDR3 is CASSVQTSGGREQYF. The CDR3 bases are TGCGCCAGCAGCGTCCAGACTAGCGGGGGCCGGGAGCAGTACTTC.

This chain links TRBV7-8 with TRBJ2-4, with D unresolved. The V end was cut by 3 bases, the J end by 0 bases, with 12 bases between. The CDR3 consists of 16 residues. Germline V CDR1 and CDR2: SGHVS, FQNEAQ. The CDR3 coding sequence is TGTGCCAGCAGCTTTACCGTTCACATAGCCAAAAACATTCAGTACTTC. It yields the protein CASSFTVHIAKNIQYF.

The J gene is TRBJ2-4, the V gene TRBV7-2; no clear D gene. The DNA end is more similar to TRBJ2-7, so the J call may be wrong. The length of the CDR3 is 15 residues. Per germline, CDR1 SGHTA and CDR2 FQGNSA. The CDR3 loop is CASSLWNSPPYEQYF. The DNA of the CDR3 is TGTGCCAGCAGCTTATGGAACAGCCCTCCCTACGAGCAGTACTTC.

The chain recombines TRBV6-6 with TRBJ2-3; 8 bases fit TRBD2. This CDR3 is 17 amino acids long. In germline, CDR1 is MNHNY, CDR2 SVGAGI (reference sequence). The V segment lost 0 bases and the J segment 3 bases; nucleotides outside the gene matches: 8. The CDR3 DNA follows: TGTGCCAGCAGTTACTCGATAGGCAGCGGGAGAACAGATACGCAGTATTTT. Protein: CASSYSIGSGRTDTQYF.